What follows are 7 T cell receptor beta chains derived from one specimen sequenced in a study of CD8+CD57+ T cells in acquired aplastic anemia. The sequenced patients had an expansion of CD8+CD57+ cells seen by flow cytometry. According to the study, genomic DNA was the template for TCR beta VDJ and CDR3 profiling. One entry per CDR3 protein results from TCRdb running MiXCR on the reads. The top ten clones hold 25% to 30% of a sample with 90,000 to 150,000 distinct CDR3 sequences, under 65% of them seen once. Input material: sorted CD4+, CD8+, or CD8+CD57+ T cells (not recorded which) from PBMCs. The receptors were gathered from a human donor with aplastic anemia.

A few counts support this clonotype. The gene calls are TRBV11-2 and TRBJ2-5; TRBD2 matches 7 bases. This CDR3 is 15 amino acids long. V lost 5 bases and J lost 1; bases outside the gene matches: 7. Germline values: CDR1 SGHAT, CDR2 FQNNGV. The CDR3 is CASSTSAHFQETQYF. The CDR3 DNA sequence: TGTGCCAGCAGCACTAGCGCACACTTCCAAGAGACCCAGTACTTC.

This clonotype appeared many times. The rearrangement links TRBV2 to TRBJ1-1, with unresolved D. V was pared by 8 bases and J by 7 bases, with 17 bases between. The CDR3 has 13 amino acids. Germline V gives CDR1 SNHLY, CDR2 FYNNEI. As DNA, the CDR3 is TGTGCCAGCCTCCCGGAATCGCCAGGTGAAGCTTTCTTT. Its translation: CASLPESPGEAFF.

With respect to this clonotype: Relative to the germline gene, one junction end is altered; a read error may explain this. The V gene is TRBV10-3, the J gene TRBJ2-7, with D perhaps matching TRBD1 (5 bases). In germline, CDR1 is ENHRY, CDR2 SYGVKD. This CDR3 is 13 amino acids long. The CDR3 loop reads CATSESKGNEQYF. The CDR3 region has the DNA TGTGCCACCAGTGAGTCAAAGGGGAACGAGCAGTACTTC.

Worth noting for this clonotype: A junction boundary mismatches the germline segment, possibly from a read error. This chain links TRBV15 with TRBJ1-2; no firm D call. Looked up from germline, CDR1 is LNHNV and CDR2 is YYDKDF (reference sequence). This CDR3 contains 15 residues. The CDR3 reads CATSGDTPGIYGYTF. CDR3 nucleotides: TGTGCCACCAGCGGAGATACCCCGGGGATCTATGGCTACACCTTC.

J is TRBJ1-5 and V is TRBV19; D remains ambiguous. The V gene's germline CDR1 is LNHDA and CDR2 SQIVND (reference sequence). This CDR3 comprises 13 residues. Trimming took 6 bases from V and 4 from J, leaving 10 bases between them. CDR3 residues: CASSTGKNQPQHF. The CDR3 DNA follows: TGTGCCAGTAGCACCGGGAAGAATCAGCCCCAGCATTTT.

The CDR3 is CSARDDRGSRYGYTF. The CDR3 region has the DNA TGCAGTGCTAGAGATGACAGGGGGTCTCGGTATGGCTACACCTTC. The J gene is TRBJ1-2, the V gene TRBV20-1, with 9 bases fitting TRBD1. CDR3 length: 15 residues. Germline V CDR1 and CDR2: DFQATT, SNEGSKA (reference sequence). With 0 bases clipped from V and 5 bases from J, the junction kept 7 bases outside the gene matches.

This clonotype was detected ten times or more. The chain's CDR3 is CASSETGTSGSGTYNEQFF. CDR3 in DNA: TGCGCCAGCAGCGAAACCGGGACTAGCGGGAGTGGTACCTACAATGAGCAGTTCTTC. The J gene is TRBJ2-1, the V gene TRBV5-1; TRBD2 agrees at 14 bases. This CDR3 comprises 19 residues. Germline CDR1 is SGHRS and CDR2 is YFSETQ. The trim removed 4 bases at V and 2 bases at J, leaving 11 bases unmatched. The full variable domain, rest sourced from reference TRBV5-1 and TRBJ2-1, is KAGVTQTPRYLIKTRGQQVTLSCSPISGHRSVSWYQQTPGQGLQFLFEYFSETQRNKGNFPGRFSGRQFSNSRSEMNVSTLELGDSALYLCASSETGTSGSGTYNEQFFGPGTRLTVL.